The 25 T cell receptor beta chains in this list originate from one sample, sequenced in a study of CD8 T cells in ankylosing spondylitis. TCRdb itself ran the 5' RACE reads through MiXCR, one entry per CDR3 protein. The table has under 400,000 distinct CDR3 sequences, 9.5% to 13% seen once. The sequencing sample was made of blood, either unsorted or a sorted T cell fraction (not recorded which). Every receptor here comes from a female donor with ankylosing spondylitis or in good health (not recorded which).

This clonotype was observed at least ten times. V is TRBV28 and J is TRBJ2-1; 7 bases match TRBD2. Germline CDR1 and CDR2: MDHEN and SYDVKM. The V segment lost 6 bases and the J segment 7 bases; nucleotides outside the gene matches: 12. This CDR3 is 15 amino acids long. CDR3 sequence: CASSPGLVGNNEQFF. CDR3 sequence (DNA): TGTGCCAGCAGCCCTGGACTAGTGGGGAATAATGAGCAGTTCTTC. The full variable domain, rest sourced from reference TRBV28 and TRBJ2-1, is DVKVTQSSRYLVKRTGEKVFLECVQDMDHENMFWYRQDPGLGLRLIYFSYDVKMKEKGDIPEGYSVSREKKERFSLILESASTNQTSMYLCASSPGLVGNNEQFFGPGTRLTVL.

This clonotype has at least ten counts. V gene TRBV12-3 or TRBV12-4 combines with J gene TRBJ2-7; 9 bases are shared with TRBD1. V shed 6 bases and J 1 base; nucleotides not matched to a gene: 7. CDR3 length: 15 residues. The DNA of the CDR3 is TGTGCCAGCAGGCCAACAGGGGGCAGATCCTACGAGCAGTACTTC. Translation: CASRPTGGRSYEQYF.

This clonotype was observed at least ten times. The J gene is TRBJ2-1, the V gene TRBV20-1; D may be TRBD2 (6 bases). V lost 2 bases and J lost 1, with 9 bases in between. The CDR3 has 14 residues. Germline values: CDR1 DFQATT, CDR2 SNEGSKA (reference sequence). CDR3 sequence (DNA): TGCAGTGCTAGATGGGACTTTTCCTACAATGAGCAGTTCTTC. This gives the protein CSARWDFSYNEQFF.

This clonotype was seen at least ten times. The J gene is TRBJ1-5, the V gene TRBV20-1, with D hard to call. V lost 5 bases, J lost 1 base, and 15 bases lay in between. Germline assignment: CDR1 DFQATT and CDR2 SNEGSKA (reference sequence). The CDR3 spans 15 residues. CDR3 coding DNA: TGCAGTGCTTCCCAAGTAACGGGAAGCAATCAGCCCCAGCATTTT. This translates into CSASQVTGSNQPQHF.

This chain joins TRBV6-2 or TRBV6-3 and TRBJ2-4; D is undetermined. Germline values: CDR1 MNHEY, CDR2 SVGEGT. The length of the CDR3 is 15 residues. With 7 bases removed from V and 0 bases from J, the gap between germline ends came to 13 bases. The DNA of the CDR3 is TGTGCCAGCACTTCACGCGAACTAGCCAAAAACATTCAGTACTTC. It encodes CASTSRELAKNIQYF.

CDR3 nucleotide sequence: TGTGCCAGCACCATGGGGGGAGGGGGCACCGGGGAGCTGTTTTTT. As protein: CASTMGGGGTGELFF. This rearrangement joins TRBV28 to TRBJ2-2, with D possibly being TRBD2 (7 bases). The germline V and J ends were trimmed by 7 bases and 4 bases, with 16 bases remaining between them. CDR1 and CDR2 from the germline V gene are MDHEN and SYDVKM. The CDR3 is 15 amino acids.

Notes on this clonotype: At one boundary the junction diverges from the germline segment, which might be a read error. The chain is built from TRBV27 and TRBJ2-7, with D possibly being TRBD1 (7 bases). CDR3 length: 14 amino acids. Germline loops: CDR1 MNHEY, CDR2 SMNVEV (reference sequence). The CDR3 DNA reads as TGTGCCAGCCGTTTAGGGCAGGGGGGCTACGAGCAGTACTTC. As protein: CASRLGQGGYEQYF.

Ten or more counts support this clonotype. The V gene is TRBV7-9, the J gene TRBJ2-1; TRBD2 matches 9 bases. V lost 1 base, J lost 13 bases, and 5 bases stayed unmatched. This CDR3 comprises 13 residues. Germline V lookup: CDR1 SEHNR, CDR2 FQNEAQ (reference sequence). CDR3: CASSLDSGSFQFF. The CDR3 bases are TGTGCCAGCAGCTTAGATAGCGGGAGTTTTCAGTTCTTC.

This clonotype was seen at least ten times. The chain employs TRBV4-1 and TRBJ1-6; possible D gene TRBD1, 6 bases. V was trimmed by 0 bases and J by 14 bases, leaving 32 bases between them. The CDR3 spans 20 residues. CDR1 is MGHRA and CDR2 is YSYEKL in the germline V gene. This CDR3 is CASSQDPLDSGAGALRTLHF. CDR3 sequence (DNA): TGCGCCAGCAGCCAAGATCCCCTAGACAGTGGGGCGGGGGCGCTTAGGACCCTCCACTTT.

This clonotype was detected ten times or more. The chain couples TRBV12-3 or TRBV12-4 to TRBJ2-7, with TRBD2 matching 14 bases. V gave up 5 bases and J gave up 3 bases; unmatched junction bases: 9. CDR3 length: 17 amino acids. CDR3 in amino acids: CASSRKGLAGEIYEQYF. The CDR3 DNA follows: TGTGCCAGCAGTAGAAAGGGACTAGCGGGAGAGATCTACGAGCAGTACTTC.

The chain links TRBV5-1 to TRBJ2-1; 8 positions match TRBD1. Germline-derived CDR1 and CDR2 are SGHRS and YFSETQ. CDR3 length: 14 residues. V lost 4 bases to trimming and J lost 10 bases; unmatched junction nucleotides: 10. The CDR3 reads CASSPLAGGGEQFF. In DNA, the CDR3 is TGCGCCAGCAGCCCCCTGGCAGGGGGCGGCGAGCAGTTCTTC.

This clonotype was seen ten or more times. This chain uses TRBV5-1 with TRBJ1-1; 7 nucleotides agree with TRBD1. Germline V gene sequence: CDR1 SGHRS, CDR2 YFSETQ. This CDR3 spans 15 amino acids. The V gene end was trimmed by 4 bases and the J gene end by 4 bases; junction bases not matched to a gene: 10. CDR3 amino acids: CASSEKQGRGTEAFF. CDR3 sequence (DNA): TGCGCCAGCAGCGAAAAACAGGGGAGAGGCACTGAAGCTTTCTTT.

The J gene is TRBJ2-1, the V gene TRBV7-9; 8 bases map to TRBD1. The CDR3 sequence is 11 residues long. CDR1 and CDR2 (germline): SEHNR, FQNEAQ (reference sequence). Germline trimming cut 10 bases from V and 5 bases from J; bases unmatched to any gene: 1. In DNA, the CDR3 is TGTGCCACGGACAGGGACAATGAGCAGTTCTTC. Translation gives CATDRDNEQFF.

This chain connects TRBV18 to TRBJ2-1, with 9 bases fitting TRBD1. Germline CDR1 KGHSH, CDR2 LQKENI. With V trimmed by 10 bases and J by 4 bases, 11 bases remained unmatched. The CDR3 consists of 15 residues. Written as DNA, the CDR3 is TGTGCCACCGGAACCACAGGGGGCCTTTACAATGAGCAGTTCTTC. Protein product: CATGTTGGLYNEQFF.

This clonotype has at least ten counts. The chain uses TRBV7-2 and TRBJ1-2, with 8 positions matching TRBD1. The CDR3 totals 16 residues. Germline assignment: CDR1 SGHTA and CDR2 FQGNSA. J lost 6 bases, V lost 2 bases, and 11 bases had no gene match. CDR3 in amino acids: CASSLTPRDRPHGYTF. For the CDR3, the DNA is TGTGCCAGCAGCTTAACCCCTCGGGACAGGCCCCATGGCTACACCTTC.

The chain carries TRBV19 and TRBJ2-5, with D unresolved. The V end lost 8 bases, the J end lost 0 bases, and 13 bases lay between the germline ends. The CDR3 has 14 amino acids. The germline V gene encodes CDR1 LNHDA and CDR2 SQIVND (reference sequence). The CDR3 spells CASAPRTYQETQYF. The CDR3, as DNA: TGTGCCAGTGCTCCCCGGACGTACCAAGAGACCCAGTACTTC.

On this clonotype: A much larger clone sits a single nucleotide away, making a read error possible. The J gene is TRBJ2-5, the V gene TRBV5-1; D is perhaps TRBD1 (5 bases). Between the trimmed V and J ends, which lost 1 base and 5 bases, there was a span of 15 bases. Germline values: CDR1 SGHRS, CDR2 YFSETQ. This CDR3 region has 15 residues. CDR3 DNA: TGCGCCAGCAGCTTGTCGGCGTGGGGCTTGGAGACCCAGTACTTC. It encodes CASSLSAWGLETQYF.

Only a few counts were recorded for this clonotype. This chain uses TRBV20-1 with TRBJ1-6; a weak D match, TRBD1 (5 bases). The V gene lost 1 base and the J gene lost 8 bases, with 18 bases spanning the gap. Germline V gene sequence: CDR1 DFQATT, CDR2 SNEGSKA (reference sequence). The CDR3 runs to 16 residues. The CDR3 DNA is TGCAGTGCTAGAGGGAAGGAGGGGATCCGGGATTCACCCCTCCACTTT. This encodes CSARGKEGIRDSPLHF.

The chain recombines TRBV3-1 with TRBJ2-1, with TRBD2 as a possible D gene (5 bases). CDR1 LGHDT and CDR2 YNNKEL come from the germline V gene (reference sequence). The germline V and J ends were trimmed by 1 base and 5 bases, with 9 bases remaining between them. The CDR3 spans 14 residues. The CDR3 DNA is TGTGCCAGCAGCCAAGCGGCTAGCAACAATGAGCAGTTCTTC. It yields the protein CASSQAASNNEQFF.

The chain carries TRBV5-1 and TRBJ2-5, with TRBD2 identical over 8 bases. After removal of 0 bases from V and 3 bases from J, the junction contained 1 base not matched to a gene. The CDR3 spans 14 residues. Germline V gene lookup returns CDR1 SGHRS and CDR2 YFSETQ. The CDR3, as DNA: TGCGCCAGCAGCTTGGAGGGACTAGAAGAGACCCAGTACTTC. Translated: CASSLEGLEETQYF.

CDR3 sequence: CASSGQGASPLHF. The DNA for the CDR3 is TGTGCCAGCAGCGGCCAGGGGGCTTCACCCCTCCACTTT. The gene calls are TRBV5-6 and TRBJ1-6; 8 bases agree with TRBD1. The J segment lost 9 bases and the V segment lost 4 bases, leaving 3 bases of the junction unmatched. This CDR3 contains 13 residues. Germline assignment: CDR1 SGHDT and CDR2 YYEEEE.

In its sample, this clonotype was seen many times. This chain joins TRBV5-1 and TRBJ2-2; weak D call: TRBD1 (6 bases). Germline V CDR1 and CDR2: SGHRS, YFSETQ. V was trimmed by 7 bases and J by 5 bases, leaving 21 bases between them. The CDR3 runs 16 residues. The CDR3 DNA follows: TGCGCCAGCTTCAGTGGAACCAGGGGTCGGACCGGGGAGCTGTTTTTT. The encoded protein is CASFSGTRGRTGELFF.

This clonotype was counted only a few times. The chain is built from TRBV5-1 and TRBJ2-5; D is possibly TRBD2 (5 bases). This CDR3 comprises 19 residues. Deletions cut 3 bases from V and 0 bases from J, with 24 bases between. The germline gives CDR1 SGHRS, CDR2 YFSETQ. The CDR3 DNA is TGCGCCAGCAGCTGGTTATCACCGACCGCTAGCCAGTACCAAGAGACCCAGTACTTC. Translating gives CASSWLSPTASQYQETQYF. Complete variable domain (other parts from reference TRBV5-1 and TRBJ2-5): KAGVTQTPRYLIKTRGQQVTLSCSPISGHRSVSWYQQTPGQGLQFLFEYFSETQRNKGNFPGRFSGRQFSNSRSEMNVSTLELGDSALYLCASSWLSPTASQYQETQYFGPGTRLLVL.

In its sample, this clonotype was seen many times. This chain's CDR3 is CASSLTLETGELFF. The DNA for the CDR3 is TGTGCCAGCAGTTTAACCCTGGAAACCGGGGAGCTGTTTTTT. V gene TRBV12-3 or TRBV12-4 combines with J gene TRBJ2-2; no firm D call. The CDR3 contains 14 residues. Trimming stripped 2 bases from V and 5 bases from J, with 9 bases between.

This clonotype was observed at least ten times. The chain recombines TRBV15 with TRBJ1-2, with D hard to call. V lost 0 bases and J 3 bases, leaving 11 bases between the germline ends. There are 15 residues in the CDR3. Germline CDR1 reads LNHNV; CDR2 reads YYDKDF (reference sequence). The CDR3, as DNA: TGTGCCACCAGCAGAGAGAACAGCCTCTACTATGGCTACACCTTC. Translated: CATSRENSLYYGYTF.